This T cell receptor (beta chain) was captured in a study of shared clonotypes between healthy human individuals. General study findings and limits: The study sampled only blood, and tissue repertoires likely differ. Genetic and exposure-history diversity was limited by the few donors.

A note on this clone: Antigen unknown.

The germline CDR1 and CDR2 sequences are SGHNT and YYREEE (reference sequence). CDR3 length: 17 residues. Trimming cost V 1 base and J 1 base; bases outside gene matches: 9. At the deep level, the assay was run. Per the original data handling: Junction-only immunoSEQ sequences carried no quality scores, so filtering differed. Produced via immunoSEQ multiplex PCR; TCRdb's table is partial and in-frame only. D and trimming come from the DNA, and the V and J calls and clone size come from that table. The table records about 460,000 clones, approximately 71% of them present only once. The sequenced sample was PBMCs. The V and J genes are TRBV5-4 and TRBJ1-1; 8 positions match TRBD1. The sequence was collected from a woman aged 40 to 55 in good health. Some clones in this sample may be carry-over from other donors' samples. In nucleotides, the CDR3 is TGTGCCAGCAGCTTGCCTGTGCCAGGACAGGGGAACACTGAAGCTTTCTTT. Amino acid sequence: CASSLPVPGQGNTEAFF.